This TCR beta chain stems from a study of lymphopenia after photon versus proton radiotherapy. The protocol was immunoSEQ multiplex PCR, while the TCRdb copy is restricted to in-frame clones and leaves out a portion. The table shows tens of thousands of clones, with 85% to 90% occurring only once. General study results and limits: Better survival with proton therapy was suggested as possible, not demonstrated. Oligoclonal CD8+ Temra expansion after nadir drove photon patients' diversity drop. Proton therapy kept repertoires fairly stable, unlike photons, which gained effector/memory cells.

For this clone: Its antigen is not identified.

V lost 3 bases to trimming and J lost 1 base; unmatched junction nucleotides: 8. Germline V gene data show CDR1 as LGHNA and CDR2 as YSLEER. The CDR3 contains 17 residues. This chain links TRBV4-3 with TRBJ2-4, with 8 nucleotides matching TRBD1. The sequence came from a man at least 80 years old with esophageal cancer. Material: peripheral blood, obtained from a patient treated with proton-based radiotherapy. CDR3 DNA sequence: TGCGCCAGCAGCCAGGCTCCAGGGGGCCGCGCCAAAAACATTCAGTACTTC. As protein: CASSQAPGGRAKNIQYF.